This TCR beta chain came from a study of blood T cell repertoires in COVID-19. On the study more broadly: Italy, Spain and the United States were the sources of the convalescent and acute COVID-19 samples. Nucleic acid was either cDNA or gDNA, and it came from T cells, B-cell-depleted T cells, or PBMCs.

CDR1 is SGHTA and CDR2 is FQGNSA in the germline V gene. V was cut by 1 base and J by 6 bases, with 15 bases left in between. The CDR3 consists of 15 residues. This clone was picked up a small number of times. In Seattle, patients joined the study during active infection and were tracked longitudinally. Original processing notes: Researchers report that nucleated cell counts were estimated from reference gene primer amplification. Some clones are missing from TCRdb's copy, which holds only in-frame ones; the method was immunoSEQ multiplex PCR. D and trimming come from the DNA, and the V and J calls and clone size come from that table. This sample yields more than 300,000 clones, of which approximately 87% are seen a single time; more than 9% belongs to the top ten.

The J gene is TRBJ2-5, the V gene TRBV7-2; tentatively, D is TRBD2 (6 bases). The TCR originated in a woman in her twenties or thirties with COVID-19, enrolled during active disease. The material sequenced was peripheral blood. In DNA, the CDR3 is TGTGCCAGCAGCTTAGACGGGTCGGGAGCGAAGACCCAGTACTTC. It translates to CASSLDGSGAKTQYF.